What follows are 21 T cell receptor beta chains derived from one specimen sequenced in a study of blood T cell repertoires in COVID-19. TCRdb keeps only in-frame clones here, not all; method: immunoSEQ multiplex PCR. The sample has under 300,000 clones; roughly nine tenths are singletons. The sequencing sample was made of PBMCs or T cells enriched from blood (not recorded which). The receptors here all came from a human donor in a cohort exposed to, infected with or recovered from COVID-19 (not recorded which). The donor label of this sample is uncertain.

This clone was counted only a few times. The J gene is TRBJ1-1, the V gene TRBV12-3 or TRBV12-4, with TRBD1 matching 9 bases. The CDR3 contains 11 residues. J was trimmed by 8 bases and V by 6 bases; bases with no gene match: 1. CDR3 bases: TGTGCCAGCAGACAGGGGGCCGAAGCTTTCTTT. Its translation is CASRQGAEAFF.

The rearrangement links TRBV27 to TRBJ2-1; TRBD2 agrees at 9 bases. The CDR3 runs 14 residues. Germline values: CDR1 MNHEY, CDR2 SMNVEV (reference sequence). V dropped 4 bases and J dropped 6; count of bases not matched to a gene: 4. DNA of the CDR3: TGTGCCAGCAGTTCGGGACTAGCTTTCAATGAGCAGTTCTTC. Its protein product is CASSSGLAFNEQFF.

Regarding this clone: This sample includes further DNA sequences coding for the same CDR3. The chain couples TRBV6-5 to TRBJ2-7, with TRBD1 identical over 7 bases. V lost 6 bases to trimming and J lost 3 bases; unmatched junction nucleotides: 2. The germline gives CDR1 MNHEY, CDR2 SVGAGI. The CDR3 is 12 amino acids. DNA for the CDR3: TGTGCCAGCAGGAGGGACAGCTACGAGCAGTACTTC. This codes for CASRRDSYEQYF.

J is TRBJ2-1 and V is TRBV27; 11 bases fit TRBD2. Per germline, CDR1 MNHEY and CDR2 SMNVEV (reference sequence). The CDR3 covers 17 residues. V lost 8 bases and J lost 6; bases outside the gene matches: 15. In DNA form, the CDR3 reads TGTGCCAGCTCTCTCCCCTCTAGCGGGGGGATTGTCAATGAGCAGTTCTTC. It encodes CASSLPSSGGIVNEQFF.

J is TRBJ1-4 and V is TRBV10-1; D not resolved. Germline V gives CDR1 WNHNN, CDR2 SYGVQD (reference sequence). V lost 0 bases, J lost 5 bases, and 7 bases lay in between. The CDR3 consists of 14 residues. The CDR3: CASSESRGNEKLFF. CDR3 bases: TGCGCCAGCAGTGAGTCTCGCGGGAATGAAAAACTGTTTTTT.

The chain is built from TRBV4-2 and TRBJ2-1, with 7 bases fitting TRBD2. CDR1 is LGHNA, CDR2 YNFKEQ, per germline. There are 17 residues in the CDR3. V was clipped by 1 base and J by 4 bases; unmatched bases: 10. The CDR3 DNA follows: TGTGCCAGCAGCCAAGTTGGGCCAGCGGGGAGGTACAATGAGCAGTTCTTC. It translates to CASSQVGPAGRYNEQFF.

CDR3 sequence (DNA): TGCGCCAGCAGCCAAGCTTCGGTCGGCACCGGGGAGCTGTTTTTT. Its translation: CASSQASVGTGELFF. This chain connects TRBV4-1 to TRBJ2-2; D call uncertain. CDR1 MGHRA and CDR2 YSYEKL come from the germline V gene. V was cut by 1 base and J by 4 bases, with 10 bases left in between. The CDR3 extends over 15 amino acids.

The chain employs TRBV19 and TRBJ2-1, with a weak D call TRBD1 (6 bases). Germline V gives CDR1 LNHDA, CDR2 SQIVND (reference sequence). This CDR3 has 17 residues. Deletions cut 5 bases from V and 7 bases from J, with 24 bases between. The CDR3 DNA is TGTGCCAGTAGTGACTTCTTATACCCGGGACACATTAATGAGCAGTTCTTC. Translated, it gives CASSDFLYPGHINEQFF.

This rearrangement joins TRBV27 to TRBJ1-1, with TRBD1 identical over 7 bases. The CDR3 runs 16 residues. The ends lost 4 bases at V and 4 bases at J; junction bases unmatched: 12. Germline CDR1 reads MNHEY; CDR2 reads SMNVEV (reference sequence). The DNA for the CDR3 is TGTGCCAGCAGTTCCCTACAGACAGGGAGAGGCACTGAAGCTTTCTTT. Protein: CASSSLQTGRGTEAFF.

The chain uses TRBV5-1 and TRBJ2-5, with 9 bases identical to TRBD1. The germline V gene encodes CDR1 SGHRS and CDR2 YFSETQ. Germline trimming cut 4 bases from V and 2 bases from J; bases unmatched to any gene: 9. The CDR3 extends over 16 amino acids. The CDR3 region is CASSPVVGQGQETQYF. The CDR3 DNA reads TGCGCCAGCAGCCCGGTGGTCGGACAGGGGCAAGAGACCCAGTACTTC.

This clone was picked up a small number of times. The CDR3 DNA is TGTGCCAGCAGCTTAGAGGGGGGTAATCAGCCCCAGCATTTT. Translated, it gives CASSLEGGNQPQHF. The V call is TRBV11-2, the J call TRBJ1-5; the D gene is possibly TRBD1 (5 bases). The CDR3 contains 14 residues. The ends were cut back, 0 bases at V and 4 bases at J, with 7 bases in the middle. The germline CDR1 and CDR2 sequences are SGHAT and FQNNGV.

The count of this clone is one. V usage is TRBV5-6 and J usage is TRBJ1-1; TRBD1 might be the D (6 bases). The V end lost 6 bases, the J end lost 7 bases, and 10 bases lay between the germline ends. This CDR3 is built from 11 residues. CDR1 and CDR2 (germline): SGHDT, YYEEEE. The CDR3 nucleotides read TGTGCCAGCACGGGACACTTTGAAGCTTTCTTT. Its translation is CASTGHFEAFF.

The CDR3 nucleotides are TGTGCCATCTACCGGGGACAGGGTCCCACCACCTATGGCTACACCTTC. Its translation is CAIYRGQGPTTYGYTF. V and J are TRBV10-3 and TRBJ1-2; 9 bases match TRBD1. The CDR3 is 16 residues long. Per germline, CDR1 ENHRY and CDR2 SYGVKD. Germline trimming cut 8 bases from V and 4 bases from J; bases unmatched to any gene: 14.

The CDR3 region is CASSSGPGGQDTEAFF. DNA for the CDR3: TGCGCCAGCAGCTCAGGACCAGGGGGGCAGGACACTGAAGCTTTCTTT. The chain joins TRBV5-1 to TRBJ1-1; 7 nucleotides align to TRBD1. The ends lost 3 bases at V and 3 bases at J; junction bases unmatched: 11. The CDR3 runs to 16 residues. The germline gives CDR1 SGHRS, CDR2 YFSETQ.

The V and J genes are TRBV6-5 and TRBJ1-2; D not resolved. This CDR3 is 11 amino acids long. Germline lookup yields CDR1 MNHEY and CDR2 SVGAGI. V lost 8 bases and J 2 bases, leaving 6 bases between the germline ends. CDR3 coding DNA: TGTGCCAGCGTGTCGAACTATGGCTACACCTTC. It encodes CASVSNYGYTF.

This clone came up once. The chain uses TRBV5-1 and TRBJ2-5; 7 bases match TRBD1. The length of the CDR3 is 16 residues. Trimming at V came to 1 base and at J to 1 base, leaving 7 bases not matched to a gene. CDR1 and CDR2 (germline): SGHRS, YFSETQ. The CDR3 DNA sequence: TGCGCCAGCAGCTTGACCGGGACAGTCCCCCAAGAGACCCAGTACTTC. Translated, it gives CASSLTGTVPQETQYF.

The chain combines TRBV27 with TRBJ2-7, with D possibly matching TRBD1 (5 bases). Germline CDR1 MNHEY, CDR2 SMNVEV (reference sequence). V was pared by 5 bases and J by 3 bases, with 14 bases between. This CDR3 has 14 residues. The CDR3 coding sequence is TGTGCCAGCAGTAGGCGGACAAGGTTCTACGAGCAGTACTTC. Protein: CASSRRTRFYEQYF.

About this clone: Additional DNA sequences in this sample encode the identical CDR3. The V gene is TRBV27, the J gene TRBJ1-5, with 8 positions matching TRBD1. The CDR3 totals 14 residues. Germline CDR1 is MNHEY and CDR2 is SMNVEV (reference sequence). The V gene end was trimmed by 5 bases and the J gene end by 2 bases; junction bases not matched to a gene: 2. The CDR3 DNA sequence: TGTGCCAGCAGTCCGGGACAGGGCAATCAGCCCCAGCATTTT. Its translation is CASSPGQGNQPQHF.

This chain joins TRBV7-2 and TRBJ2-2, with TRBD2 matching 10 bases. The CDR3 is made up of 18 amino acids. V shed 1 base, J shed 3 bases, and the junction held 8 bases outside the gene matches. Germline values: CDR1 SGHTA, CDR2 FQGNSA. DNA for the CDR3: TGTGCCAGCAGCTTAGATACCAGCGGGGGGGTGGACACCGGGGAGCTGTTTTTT. This sequence encodes CASSLDTSGGVDTGELFF.

The rearrangement joins TRBV9 to TRBJ2-1; possible D gene TRBD2, 7 bases. The CDR3 loop spans 16 amino acids. The germline V gene encodes CDR1 SGDLS and CDR2 YYNGEE. With 4 bases removed from V and 5 bases from J, the gap between germline ends came to 19 bases. CDR3 amino acids: CASSPTLRGGNNEQFF. In nucleotides, the CDR3 is TGTGCCAGCAGCCCTACCCTTCGCGGGGGCAACAATGAGCAGTTCTTC.

This chain links TRBV5-1 with TRBJ2-3, with D possibly matching TRBD1 (7 bases). The germline gives CDR1 SGHRS, CDR2 YFSETQ. There are 14 residues in the CDR3. Trimming left V 0 bases short and J 5 bases short, with 10 bases between. The CDR3 loop reads CASSLGRGRDTQYF. The CDR3 DNA reads as TGCGCCAGCAGCTTGGGGAGGGGGCGAGATACGCAGTATTTT.